Listed below are T cell receptor beta chains from one sample, sequenced in a study of cytomegalovirus exposure and HLA in healthy donors. Profiling relied on immunoSEQ multiplex PCR, and the TCRdb table lists in-frame clones only, not all of them. The sample has about 200,000 clones, roughly 85% seen once. The sequenced material came from PBMCs. Receptor source: a woman aged 18 to 35 in good health and CMV-seronegative. CDR3s include the opening cysteine and the closing phenylalanine or tryptophan. The D gene is left open where the match is weak. For some rows the clone size is stated as once, few or many, or as a class when expanded; others skip it.

TRBV6-6	NA	NA	TRBJ2-7	TGTGCCAGCAGTTACTCGACGGCAGGGGCATCTCGCGAGCAGTACTTC	CASSYSTAGASREQYF
TRBV7-8	NA	NA	TRBJ1-4	TGTGCCAGCAGCTTAAAGCCAGGGGTAAATGAAAAACTGTTTTTT	CASSLKPGVNEKLFF
TRBV9	NA	NA	TRBJ1-2	TGTGCCAGCAGCGTAGAAGGCGAAAGCTATGGCTACACCTTC	CASSVEGESYGYTF
TRBV6-5	NA	TRBD1	TRBJ2-7	TGTGCCAGCAGTTACTCGTCCAGGGGGCATTCCTACGAGCAGTACTTC	CASSYSSRGHSYEQYF
TRBV30	NA	NA	TRBJ1-1	TGTGCCTGGAGTACCGTGGAAGGATTGAACACTGAAGCTTTCTTT	CAWSTVEGLNTEAFF
TRBV11-3	NA	TRBD1	TRBJ2-2	TGTGCCAGCAGCCCGACCACGTACAGGGGGCAGAACACCGGGGAGCTGTTTTTT	CASSPTTYRGQNTGELFF
TRBV6-1	NA	TRBD2	TRBJ2-1	TGTGCCACTATAGCGGGAGGAAGCTCCTACAATGAGCAGTTCTTC	CATIAGGSSYNEQFF
TRBV6-1	NA	TRBD1	TRBJ1-2	TGTGCCAGCAGTTCCGACAGGGGGAGTGGAGGCTACACCTTC	CASSSDRGSGGYTF
TRBV5-1	NA	NA	TRBJ2-1	TGCGCCAGCAGCTCCTCGGATGAGCAGTTCTTC	CASSSSDEQFF
TRBV27	NA	NA	TRBJ1-3	TGTGCCAGCAGTCCCCGCCCGAACTCTGGAAACACCATATATTTT	CASSPRPNSGNTIYF
TRBV5-4	NA	TRBD1	TRBJ1-2	TGTGCCAGCAGCCCTCCGGGACAGGGGTCTTATGGCTACACCTTC	CASSPPGQGSYGYTF
TRBV5-1	NA	NA	TRBJ2-3	TGCGCCAGCAGCTTGACGGGTACAGATACGCAGTATTTT	CASSLTGTDTQYF
TRBV5-6	NA	NA	TRBJ1-1	TGTGCCAGCAGCTTGGCGCCGGACAGATGGAACACTGAAGCTTTCTTT	CASSLAPDRWNTEAFF
TRBV6-1	NA	NA	TRBJ2-1	TGTGCCAGCAATCTAGCGCGCTACAATGAGCAGTTCTTC	CASNLARYNEQFF
TRBV5-1	NA	NA	TRBJ1-1	TGCGCCAGCAGCTTGGCCGGATCAGGGAGAGCTTTCTTT	CASSLAGSGRAFF
TRBV2	NA	NA	TRBJ1-5	TGTGCCAGCAGTGTCTCTACGGGCAATAGCAATCAGCCCCAGCATTTT	CASSVSTGNSNQPQHF
TRBV10-1	NA	NA	TRBJ2-7	TGCGCCAGCAGCATCGGACAGACCTCGGCGCAGTACTTC	CASSIGQTSAQYF
TRBV30	once	NA	TRBJ2-1	TGTGCCTGGAGTGTCGAGCGGACATACAATGAGCAGTTCTTC	CAWSVERTYNEQFF
TRBV30	NA	TRBD1	TRBJ2-7	TGTGCCTGGAGACCGGGACAGTATCTGCCCTACGAGCAGTACTTC	CAWRPGQYLPYEQYF
TRBV25-1	NA	TRBD1	TRBJ1-2	TGTGCCAGCAGTGGAGGACAGGCCGGCTACACCTTC	CASSGGQAGYTF
TRBV5-1	NA	TRBD2	TRBJ2-7	TGCGCCAGCAGCTCTACTATCTGGACTAGCGGGAACTACGAGCAGTACTTC	CASSSTIWTSGNYEQYF
TRBV2	NA	NA	TRBJ1-1	TGTGCCAGCATGAAGGGGAGGACTGAAGCTTTCTTT	CASMKGRTEAFF
TRBV7-8	NA	TRBD1	TRBJ2-7	TGTGCCAGCAGCCGGGACAGCAGTATTCCAATCGCTTACGAGCAGTACTTC	CASSRDSSIPIAYEQYF
TRBV2	NA	TRBD1	TRBJ2-7	TGTGCCAGCAGTGGCCGGGACAGACGGACCCTGTCCTCGCCCTACGAGCAGTACTTC	CASSGRDRRTLSSPYEQYF
TRBV27	NA	TRBD1	TRBJ1-5	TGTGCCAGCAGTTTGACAGGGTCCGGGCCCCAGCATTTT	CASSLTGSGPQHF
TRBV5-1	NA	NA	TRBJ1-4	TGCGCCAGCAGCTTGGACAGAACTAATGAAAAACTGTTTTTT	CASSLDRTNEKLFF
TRBV5-8	NA	NA	TRBJ2-7	TGTGCCAGCAGCTTGGACCTCTACGAGCAGTACTTC	CASSLDLYEQYF
TRBV4-2	NA	TRBD2	TRBJ2-7	TGTGCCAGCAGCGCACCGACTAGCGGGAGCGGAAACGAGCAGTACTTC	CASSAPTSGSGNEQYF
TRBV27	NA	NA	TRBJ2-5	TGTGCCAGCACTTCGTTCATGCGGGGTTTCTACCAAGAGACCCAGTACTTC	CASTSFMRGFYQETQYF
TRBV2	NA	NA	TRBJ1-1	TGTGCCAGCAGTAACCTCGACAGGTTGGCTTTCTTT	CASSNLDRLAFF
TRBV2	few	NA	TRBJ2-7	TGTGCCAGCAGTGAACAAGGAGGATCCTACGAGCAGTACTTC	CASSEQGGSYEQYF
TRBV30	few	TRBD1	TRBJ1-2	TGTGCCTGGAACCGGGACAGAAACTATGGCTACACCTTC	CAWNRDRNYGYTF
TRBV28	few	NA	TRBJ2-3	TGTGCCAGCAGTTTACTCGATTTACCATCCACAGATACGCAGTATTTT	CASSLLDLPSTDTQYF
TRBV5-1	NA	NA	TRBJ2-6	TGCGCCAGCAGAATGGACGGGTACTCTGGGGCCAACGTCCTGACTTTC	CASRMDGYSGANVLTF
TRBV7-8	NA	TRBD1	TRBJ1-1	TGTGCCAGCAGCTCGAATACAGGGGGCGGTGAAGCTTTCTTT	CASSSNTGGGEAFF
TRBV6-6	NA	NA	TRBJ1-5	TGTGCCAGCAGTACAATCCAGAAACAGCCCCAGCATTTT	CASSTIQKQPQHF
TRBV6-6	NA	NA	TRBJ1-4	TGTGCCAGCAGTTTAGATGGAACTAATGAAAAACTGTTTTTT	CASSLDGTNEKLFF
TRBV10-3	NA	NA	TRBJ1-1	TGTGCCATCAGTGAGTCGGAGGCAGGAAGGAACACTGAAGCTTTCTTT	CAISESEAGRNTEAFF
TRBV30	NA	NA	TRBJ1-4	TGTGCCTGGAGTAAAGGGGTGAGGGGCGAAAAACTGTTTTTT	CAWSKGVRGEKLFF
TRBV7-6	NA	NA	TRBJ2-7	TGTGCCAGCAAGGAGGCAGAGTCCTCGGACGAGCAGTACTTC	CASKEAESSDEQYF
TRBV5-1	NA	NA	TRBJ2-3	TGCGCCAGCAGCTTGAAGGGAACAGGGACAGATACGCAGTATTTT	CASSLKGTGTDTQYF
TRBV19	NA	TRBD1	TRBJ2-3	TGTGCCAGTAGTAGACGACAGGGGGCGTTCGGCACAGATACGCAGTATTTT	CASSRRQGAFGTDTQYF
TRBV6-1	once	TRBD2	TRBJ2-2	TGTGCCAGCAGTGGAGGACTAGCGGGACCCCCTTGGGAGCTGTTTTTT	CASSGGLAGPPWELFF
TRBV11-3	NA	NA	TRBJ2-3	TGTGCCAGCAGCAACGACCTCGCCGATACGCAGTATTTT	CASSNDLADTQYF
TRBV4-1	NA	NA	TRBJ2-2	TGCGCCAGCAGCCAAGGCGGGGAGCTGTTTTTT	CASSQGGELFF
TRBV27	NA	TRBD2	TRBJ2-1	TGTGCCAGCAGCCCGCGGACTAGCGGGAGGGGGGGAAATGAGCAGTTCTTC	CASSPRTSGRGGNEQFF
TRBV5-1	NA	NA	TRBJ2-3	TGCGCCAGCAGCTTCACAGATACGCAGTATTTT	CASSFTDTQYF
TRBV7-3	NA	TRBD1	TRBJ1-6	TGTGCCAGCAGCTTCACAGGGGGCTTGACACCCCTCCACTTT	CASSFTGGLTPLHF
TRBV5-1	once	NA	TRBJ1-4	TGCGCCAGCAGCTTGCGGGCAGGGGAGGAAAAACTGTTTTTT	CASSLRAGEEKLFF